A single sample is the source of the 22 T cell receptor beta chains below, sequenced in a study of cytomegalovirus exposure and HLA in healthy donors. The PCR used 60 Vbeta and 13 Jbeta primers. Measured with immunoSEQ multiplex PCR; TCRdb has only the in-frame clones, and not every one. The sample holds some 110,000 clones, around 60% seen once. Sequenced input: PBMCs. These receptors came from a woman between 35 and 50 years old in good health and CMV-seropositive.

This sequence joins TRBV27 and TRBJ2-7; 10 bases align to TRBD1. In germline, CDR1 is MNHEY, CDR2 SMNVEV (reference sequence). V dropped 6 bases and J dropped 2; count of bases not matched to a gene: 7. CDR3 length: 15 amino acids. The CDR3 loop reads CASRARTGGAYEQYF. Written as DNA, the CDR3 is TGTGCCAGCAGGGCGAGGACAGGGGGGGCCTACGAGCAGTACTTC.

This chain joins TRBV4-3 and TRBJ2-2; D unresolved. The CDR3 covers 14 residues. Germline lookup yields CDR1 LGHNA and CDR2 YSLEER. V was pared by 0 bases and J by 4 bases, with 6 bases between. The CDR3 here is CASSQDTPTGELFF. The DNA of the CDR3 is TGCGCCAGCAGCCAAGATACACCCACCGGGGAGCTGTTTTTT.

This CDR3 reads CASSGTPGQSYNEQFF. The CDR3 coding sequence is TGTGCCAGCAGTGGAACACCGGGACAGTCCTACAATGAGCAGTTCTTC. The V call is TRBV6-1, the J call TRBJ2-1; 7 bases match TRBD1. J was trimmed by 1 base and V by 4 bases; bases with no gene match: 7. This CDR3 has 16 residues. CDR1 is MNHNS, CDR2 SASEGT, per germline.

This sequence joins TRBV28 and TRBJ1-5; D might be TRBD1 (6 bases). This CDR3 region has 16 residues. Germline values: CDR1 MDHEN, CDR2 SYDVKM. The V end was cut by 5 bases, the J end by 0 bases, with 14 bases between. The CDR3 DNA reads TGTGCCAGCAGTACCGGGACACCGTATAGCAATCAGCCCCAGCATTTT. Translation: CASSTGTPYSNQPQHF. Using reference TRBV28 and TRBJ1-5 for the parts outside the CDR3, the full variable domain is DVKVTQSSRYLVKRTGEKVFLECVQDMDHENMFWYRQDPGLGLRLIYFSYDVKMKEKGDIPEGYSVSREKKERFSLILESASTNQTSMYLCASSTGTPYSNQPQHFGDGTRLSIL.

V is TRBV28 and J is TRBJ1-5, with D tentatively TRBD1 (6 bases). CDR3 size: 15 residues. CDR1 is MDHEN, CDR2 SYDVKM, per germline. Trimming took off 3 bases at V and 0 bases at J, with 9 bases between the two ends. Here the CDR3 reads CASSFSGASNQPQHF. CDR3 in DNA: TGTGCCAGCAGTTTTTCAGGGGCTAGCAATCAGCCCCAGCATTTT.

This clone was recorded only once. The chain combines TRBV7-9 with TRBJ2-2, with 10 nucleotides matching TRBD2. V shed 5 bases, J shed 6 bases, and the junction held 12 bases outside the gene matches. This CDR3 is built from 17 residues. CDR1 is SEHNR, CDR2 FQNEAQ, per germline (reference sequence). The DNA for the CDR3 is TGTGCCAGCAGCCCCCGGCTAGCGGGAGTTGAGGCCGGGGAGCTGTTTTTT. Residues: CASSPRLAGVEAGELFF.

As regards this clone: At one boundary the junction diverges from the germline segment, which might be a read error. This CDR3 reads CASTYSPPRGTGELFF. The CDR3 region has the DNA TGTGCCAGCACTTACTCCCCCCCCCGCGGCACCGGGGAGCTGTTTTTT. The chain couples TRBV6-5 to TRBJ2-2; D remains unclear. The CDR3 is 16 amino acids. Germline CDR1 and CDR2: MNHEY and SVGAGI.

The genes are TRBV27 and TRBJ2-3; D is unresolved. CDR3 length: 16 residues. The V end lost 0 bases, the J end lost 4 bases, and 14 bases lay between the germline ends. Germline lookup yields CDR1 MNHEY and CDR2 SMNVEV (reference sequence). The CDR3 sequence is CASSLSWSVFADTQYF. CDR3 in DNA: TGTGCCAGCAGTTTATCTTGGTCAGTGTTTGCAGATACGCAGTATTTT.

This rearrangement joins TRBV5-1 to TRBJ1-4; 7 nucleotides line up with TRBD1. Losses at the gene ends were 3 bases for V and 3 bases for J; bases not matched to a gene: 11. Germline V lookup: CDR1 SGHRS, CDR2 YFSETQ. CDR3 length: 17 amino acids. CDR3: CASSWRQGGLPNEKLFF. CDR3 in DNA: TGCGCCAGCAGCTGGAGACAGGGAGGTTTGCCTAATGAAAAACTGTTTTTT.

The J gene is TRBJ1-2, the V gene TRBV6-5; D is ambiguous. The CDR3 contains 14 residues. CDR1 MNHEY and CDR2 SVGAGI come from the germline V gene. Trimming removed 6 bases from V and 6 bases from J, with 17 bases in between. CDR3 residues: CASRTGLRRDGYTF. CDR3 nucleotide sequence: TGTGCCAGCAGAACGGGGTTGAGGAGGGATGGCTACACCTTC.

The J gene is TRBJ1-2, the V gene TRBV19, with D hard to call. Germline values: CDR1 LNHDA, CDR2 SQIVND (reference sequence). CDR3 length: 15 residues. Trimming stripped 4 bases from V and 4 bases from J, with 16 bases between. The DNA for the CDR3 is TGTGCCAGTAGTAGGACTTCCTGGGAGGGCTATGGCTACACCTTC. Residues: CASSRTSWEGYGYTF.

The rearrangement joins TRBV7-9 to TRBJ2-1, with D possibly matching TRBD2 (5 bases). Trimming pared 7 bases from V and 5 bases from J, leaving 12 bases between. This CDR3 has 13 amino acids. The germline V gene encodes CDR1 SEHNR and CDR2 FQNEAQ (reference sequence). The CDR3 reads CASTQLGDNEQFF. CDR3 bases: TGTGCCAGCACCCAACTCGGGGACAATGAGCAGTTCTTC.

This chain uses TRBV27 with TRBJ1-5; no reliable D call. V lost 6 bases and J lost 0, with 9 bases in between. The CDR3 has 14 amino acids. Germline V CDR1 and CDR2: MNHEY, SMNVEV (reference sequence). This CDR3 is CASRPRYSNQPQHF. CDR3 DNA sequence: TGTGCCAGCAGACCGAGATATAGCAATCAGCCCCAGCATTTT.

In its sample, this clone was seen a few times. This chain uses TRBV7-3 with TRBJ2-1, with 8 bases aligning to TRBD2. The CDR3 spans 16 residues. Germline V gene lookup returns CDR1 SGHTA and CDR2 FQGTGA. With 8 bases clipped from V and 0 bases from J, the junction kept 9 bases outside the gene matches. The CDR3 loop reads CASSREAGGSYNEQFF. In DNA form, the CDR3 reads TGTGCCAGCTCCCGGGAGGCGGGGGGCTCCTACAATGAGCAGTTCTTC.

The chain uses TRBV5-6 and TRBJ2-3, with 8 bases identical to TRBD2. The CDR3 has 17 residues. After removal of 1 base from V and 5 bases from J, the junction contained 12 bases not matched to a gene. Germline V gene lookup returns CDR1 SGHDT and CDR2 YYEEEE. Here the CDR3 reads CASSLTGAGDGQDTQYF. CDR3 DNA sequence: TGTGCCAGCAGCTTGACAGGAGCGGGAGACGGTCAAGATACGCAGTATTTT.

The gene calls are TRBV2 and TRBJ2-1; 10 bases are shared with TRBD1. Per the germline V gene, CDR1 is SNHLY and CDR2 is FYNNEI. The CDR3 has 14 amino acids. Losses at the gene ends were 10 bases for V and 8 bases for J; bases not matched to a gene: 11. The CDR3, as DNA: TGTGCCATCTACCGGGGGACAGGGGTGGATGAGCAGTTCTTC. It specifies CAIYRGTGVDEQFF.

This chain connects TRBV15 to TRBJ1-2, with TRBD1 matching 7 bases. Germline values: CDR1 LNHNV, CDR2 YYDKDF (reference sequence). The CDR3 length is 14 residues. After removal of 6 bases from V and 6 bases from J, the junction contained 10 bases not matched to a gene. The CDR3: CATRRQGIADGYTF. CDR3 DNA sequence: TGTGCCACCAGAAGACAGGGTATCGCCGATGGCTACACCTTC.

V usage is TRBV28 and J usage is TRBJ2-7; TRBD2 might be the D (5 bases). The germline CDR1 and CDR2 sequences are MDHEN and SYDVKM. V gave up 6 bases and J gave up 4 bases, with 19 bases separating them. The CDR3 is 15 residues long. The CDR3 loop is CASSPTDGVWYEQYF. DNA of the CDR3: TGTGCCAGCAGCCCCACCGACGGGGTGTGGTACGAGCAGTACTTC.

This clone was seen once. J is TRBJ2-7 and V is TRBV19; a weak D match, TRBD1 (6 bases). Germline CDR1 and CDR2: LNHDA and SQIVND (reference sequence). Trimming left V 5 bases short and J 3 bases short, with 11 bases between. The CDR3 is 13 residues long. In DNA form, the CDR3 reads TGTGCCAGTAGTCTACAGGGACGCTACGAGCAGTACTTC. Protein: CASSLQGRYEQYF.

The chain carries TRBV4-1 and TRBJ2-3; TRBD1 agrees at 7 bases. The trim removed 4 bases at V and 2 bases at J, leaving 3 bases unmatched. The CDR3 is 14 residues long. Per germline, CDR1 MGHRA and CDR2 YSYEKL. The CDR3 sequence is CASSPGQHTDTQYF. The CDR3 nucleotides are TGCGCCAGCAGCCCGGGACAGCACACAGATACGCAGTATTTT.

The chain joins TRBV5-4 to TRBJ2-1, with D tentatively TRBD2 (5 bases). The CDR3 extends over 15 amino acids. V gave up 0 bases and J gave up 2 bases, with 9 bases separating them. CDR1 and CDR2 (germline): SGHNT, YYREEE (reference sequence). CDR3 in DNA: TGTGCCAGCAGCTTGGGTAGCGCCACCTACAATGAGCAGTTCTTC. It is translated as CASSLGSATYNEQFF.

This chain connects TRBV27 to TRBJ2-3; TRBD1 matches at 7 bases. This CDR3 is 14 amino acids long. The germline V gene encodes CDR1 MNHEY and CDR2 SMNVEV (reference sequence). The V segment lost 6 bases and the J segment 0 bases; nucleotides outside the gene matches: 3. The CDR3 sequence is CASRPDRSTDTQYF. Here the CDR3 DNA reads TGTGCCAGCAGACCGGACAGGAGCACAGATACGCAGTATTTT.